The 23 T cell receptor beta chains below were found in one sample sequenced in a study of blood T cell repertoires in COVID-19. Method: immunoSEQ multiplex PCR; TCRdb's copy keeps in-frame clones and lacks some. The sample has over 250,000 clones; roughly 92% are singletons. Sequencing was done on a sample of peripheral blood. These receptors were collected from a woman aged 25 to 45 with COVID-19, enrolled during active disease.

The rearrangement links TRBV6-5 to TRBJ1-2; 9 bases agree with TRBD1. J lost 4 bases, V lost 2 bases, and 8 bases had no gene match. The CDR3 is 16 amino acids. Germline assignment: CDR1 MNHEY and CDR2 SVGAGI. This chain's CDR3 is CASSYRVQDRGYGYTF. In DNA, the CDR3 is TGTGCCAGCAGTTACCGAGTTCAGGACAGGGGCTATGGCTACACCTTC.

The chain links TRBV7-9 to TRBJ2-1; 10 bases agree with TRBD2. The CDR3 consists of 14 residues. Germline V gene sequence: CDR1 SEHNR, CDR2 FQNEAQ (reference sequence). V trimming: 5 bases; J trimming: 10 bases; junction bases outside the gene matches: 8. This CDR3 reads CASSATSGLAEQFF. CDR3 bases: TGTGCCAGCAGCGCGACTAGCGGGCTCGCCGAGCAGTTCTTC.

V is TRBV2 and J is TRBJ2-1, with 7 positions matching TRBD1. CDR1 SNHLY and CDR2 FYNNEI come from the germline V gene. The CDR3 totals 16 residues. V shed 0 bases, J shed 4 bases, and the junction held 6 bases outside the gene matches. The CDR3 bases are TGTGCCAGCAGTGAAGCTAGGGACAGACTTTACAATGAGCAGTTCTTC. This codes for CASSEARDRLYNEQFF.

The chain joins TRBV19 to TRBJ1-2; TRBD1 agrees at 7 bases. Trimming removed 6 bases from V and 3 bases from J; junction bases left unmatched: 4. The CDR3 sequence is 13 residues long. Germline CDR1 is LNHDA and CDR2 is SQIVND (reference sequence). The CDR3 region has the DNA TGTGCCAGTAGAGCACAGGGGTACTATGGCTACACCTTC. Protein product: CASRAQGYYGYTF.

The chain has TRBV30 and TRBJ2-3, with 9 nucleotides matching TRBD2. Germline trimming cut 1 base from V and 7 bases from J; bases unmatched to any gene: 9. The V gene's germline CDR1 is GTSNPN and CDR2 SVGIG (reference sequence). The CDR3 runs 15 residues. CDR3 sequence: CAWSGVAGVVYTQYF. Written as DNA, the CDR3 is TGTGCCTGGAGTGGAGTAGCGGGAGTGGTGTATACGCAGTATTTT.

The chain couples TRBV7-9 to TRBJ2-7; possibly TRBD1 for D (7 bases). The CDR3 contains 14 residues. The ends were cut back, 5 bases at V and 6 bases at J, with 17 bases in the middle. Germline CDR1 reads SEHNR; CDR2 reads FQNEAQ (reference sequence). CDR3 loop: CASSPPDQGGEQYF. As DNA, the CDR3 is TGTGCCAGCAGCCCCCCGGACCAGGGGGGCGAGCAGTACTTC. The whole variable domain, filled in from reference TRBV7-9 and TRBJ2-7, reads DTGVSQNPRHKITKRGQNVTFRCDPISEHNRLYWYRQTLGQGPEFLTYFQNEAQLEKSRLLSDRFSAERPKGSFSTLEIQRTEQGDSAMYLCASSPPDQGGEQYFGPGTRLTVT.

The V gene is TRBV6-6, the J gene TRBJ1-2; 10 bases agree with TRBD1. The CDR3 contains 14 residues. CDR1 and CDR2 from the germline V gene are MNHNY and SVGAGI (reference sequence). The ends lost 0 bases at V and 8 bases at J; junction bases unmatched: 3. Written as DNA, the CDR3 is TGTGCCAGCAGTTACTCGACAGGGGGCCGGGGCTACACCTTC. This translates into CASSYSTGGRGYTF.

The count of this clone is one. This sequence joins TRBV7-2 and TRBJ1-6, with 8 bases fitting TRBD1. Germline V lookup: CDR1 SGHTA, CDR2 FQGNSA. This CDR3 comprises 18 residues. Unmatched junction bases numbered 17, after V lost 3 bases and J lost 10 bases. The chain's CDR3 is CASSFPKGQGRGASPLHF. In DNA, the CDR3 is TGTGCCAGCAGCTTCCCTAAAGGACAGGGCCGGGGGGCGTCACCCCTCCACTTT.

This CDR3 is CASTDRTGGRSYGYTF. CDR3 nucleotide sequence: TGTGCCAGCACCGATAGGACAGGGGGCAGATCCTATGGCTACACCTTC. The chain uses TRBV5-5 and TRBJ1-2; TRBD1 aligns across 11 bases. J lost 4 bases, V lost 6 bases, and 11 bases had no gene match. Germline CDR1 SGHKS, CDR2 YYEKEE (reference sequence). The CDR3 extends over 16 amino acids.

The chain recombines TRBV28 with TRBJ1-3; D is unresolved. Trimming took off 6 bases at V and 4 bases at J, with 19 bases between the two ends. CDR1 is MDHEN, CDR2 SYDVKM, per germline. The CDR3 contains 16 residues. Here the CDR3 DNA reads TGTGCCAGCAGCCGCTCATCCGGAGGGCCCGGAAACACCATATATTTT. Translating it yields CASSRSSGGPGNTIYF.

This chain joins TRBV18 and TRBJ1-2; 8 bases align to TRBD1. Germline V gene data show CDR1 as KGHSH and CDR2 as LQKENI. V was clipped by 0 bases and J by 4 bases; unmatched bases: 4. CDR3 length: 15 residues. The CDR3 DNA reads TGTGCCAGCTCACCACCGACAGGGGCCTCCTATGGCTACACCTTC. Residues: CASSPPTGASYGYTF. The full variable domain, with the rest looked up from reference TRBV18 and TRBJ1-2, is NAGVMQNPRHLVRRRGQEARLRCSPMKGHSHVYWYRQLPEEGLKFMVYLQKENIIDESGMPKERFSAEFPKEGPSILRIQQVVRGDSAAYFCASSPPTGASYGYTFGSGTRLTVV.

CDR3 protein: CASSYSLNSQTEAFF. The CDR3 coding sequence is TGTGCCAGCAGTTACTCGTTGAACAGTCAAACTGAAGCTTTCTTT. The rearrangement links TRBV6-2 or TRBV6-3 to TRBJ1-1, with D unresolved. Deletions cut 0 bases from V and 5 bases from J, with 13 bases between. CDR1 is MNHEY and CDR2 is SVGEGT in the germline V gene. The CDR3 has 15 residues.

The CDR3 DNA reads as TGTGCCAGCAGCCCGACTAGTGGGGCGACCCAGTACTTC. Translated: CASSPTSGATQYF. The chain uses TRBV7-9 and TRBJ2-5; the D gene is possibly TRBD2 (6 bases). V was clipped by 5 bases and J by 7 bases, with 14 bases between them. CDR1 is SEHNR and CDR2 is FQNEAQ in the germline V gene (reference sequence). The length of the CDR3 is 13 residues. The full variable domain, in which reference TRBV7-9 and TRBJ2-5 provide the parts outside the CDR3, is DTGVSQNPRHKITKRGQNVTFRCDPISEHNRLYWYRQTLGQGPEFLTYFQNEAQLEKSRLLSDRFSAERPKGSFSTLEIQRTEQGDSAMYLCASSPTSGATQYFGPGTRLLVL.

The chain links TRBV15 to TRBJ2-7; 7 positions agree with TRBD1. The ends lost 2 bases at V and 5 bases at J; junction bases unmatched: 9. This CDR3 spans 15 amino acids. Looked up from germline, CDR1 is LNHNV and CDR2 is YYDKDF (reference sequence). CDR3 loop: CATSRYRGTRDEQYF. In DNA, the CDR3 is TGTGCCACCAGCAGATACAGGGGAACCCGTGACGAGCAGTACTTC.

This clone was found once. The rearrangement uses TRBV10-3 and TRBJ2-5; 10 positions match TRBD2. The CDR3 loop spans 15 amino acids. The V and J ends lost 3 bases and 5 bases, in that order; junction bases with no gene match: 6. Germline V gene lookup returns CDR1 ENHRY and CDR2 SYGVKD. CDR3 DNA sequence: TGTGCCATCAGTGAAGAACTAGCGGGATCCGAGACCCAGTACTTC. It encodes CAISEELAGSETQYF.

This clone was observed once. The chain links TRBV6-2 or TRBV6-3 to TRBJ2-6; tentatively, D is TRBD2 (6 bases). The V gene lost 2 bases and the J gene lost 4 bases, with 9 bases spanning the gap. CDR3 length: 15 residues. Looked up from germline, CDR1 is MNHEY and CDR2 is SVGEGT. CDR3 nucleotides: TGTGCCAGCAGTTACAGGGAGGCCGGGGCCAACGTCCTGACTTTC. Translation gives CASSYREAGANVLTF.

The chain combines TRBV7-6 with TRBJ2-3, with D tentatively TRBD1 (6 bases). Germline loops: CDR1 SGHVS, CDR2 FNYEAQ. CDR3 length: 15 amino acids. Trimming took off 2 bases at V and 0 bases at J, with 9 bases between the two ends. CDR3 sequence (DNA): TGTGCCAGCAGCTTACGACAGGATAGCACAGATACGCAGTATTTT. Its protein product is CASSLRQDSTDTQYF.

The chain is built from TRBV2 and TRBJ1-1, with D uncertain. Looked up from germline, CDR1 is SNHLY and CDR2 is FYNNEI. The CDR3 spans 11 residues. Trimming removed 8 bases from V and 8 bases from J, with 12 bases in between. The CDR3 nucleotides are TGTGCCAGCTGCTTACGAGAGGAAGCTTTCTTT. It encodes CASCLREEAFF.

The V gene is TRBV4-1, the J gene TRBJ2-5; 13 nucleotides match TRBD2. The germline CDR1 and CDR2 sequences are MGHRA and YSYEKL. Trimming took 0 bases from V and 5 from J; bases not matched to a gene: 9. The CDR3 spans 18 residues. CDR3 region: CASSQEYPGLAGAETQYF. DNA for the CDR3: TGCGCCAGCAGCCAAGAATACCCCGGACTAGCGGGAGCGGAGACCCAGTACTTC.

J is TRBJ2-7 and V is TRBV5-1, with 11 nucleotides matching TRBD2. The V gene end was trimmed by 0 bases and the J gene end by 1 base; junction bases not matched to a gene: 3. The CDR3 contains 16 residues. Germline assignment: CDR1 SGHRS and CDR2 YFSETQ. The CDR3 nucleotides read TGCGCCAGCAGCTTGGCGGGACTAGCGGAGTCCTACGAGCAGTACTTC. It is translated as CASSLAGLAESYEQYF.

This clone has only one observation. The rearrangement joins TRBV28 to TRBJ2-3, with TRBD2 identical over 9 bases. V gave up 8 bases and J gave up 4 bases; unmatched junction bases: 13. The germline V gene encodes CDR1 MDHEN and CDR2 SYDVKM. The CDR3 is 16 residues long. The CDR3 coding sequence is TGTGCCAGCTGTTCCCGGCGGGGGGGAGGGCCAGATACGCAGTATTTT. It yields the protein CASCSRRGGGPDTQYF.

The chain couples TRBV6-1 to TRBJ1-2, with a possible D match to TRBD1 (5 bases). The CDR3 consists of 13 residues. The germline V gene encodes CDR1 MNHNS and CDR2 SASEGT. The V and J ends lost 2 bases and 7 bases respectively, with 11 bases between them. The CDR3 loop is CASSEIGRAGYTF. For the CDR3, the DNA is TGTGCCAGCAGTGAAATAGGCAGGGCTGGCTACACCTTC.

The chain uses TRBV27 and TRBJ2-7; 12 bases map to TRBD2. Germline CDR1 is MNHEY and CDR2 is SMNVEV (reference sequence). The CDR3 is 13 amino acids. V shed 6 bases, J shed 3 bases, and the junction held 0 bases outside the gene matches. CDR3 amino acids: CASRGLAGYEQYF. The CDR3 DNA is TGTGCCAGCAGGGGACTAGCGGGCTACGAGCAGTACTTC.